This entry lists 22 T cell receptor beta chains sequenced from one sample in a study of spatial heterogeneity in lung cancer. Sample time point: sample taken at primary tumor resection. For these TCRs, the target antigens are not known. Study-wide findings and caveats: Tumor mutation count correlated with how many alpha and beta TCRs expanded intratumorally.

Each CDR3 protein gets one entry after TCRdb re-called the 5' RACE reads with MiXCR. The table lists some 7,800 distinct CDR3 sequences, less than 9% of them singletons. Here the sequenced sample was lung tumor tissue, taken at surgery. The receptor set was obtained from a male donor with early-stage non-small cell lung cancer.

This clonotype has at least ten counts. The chain joins TRBV2 to TRBJ1-5; a weak D match, TRBD1 (5 bases). The V end was cut by 6 bases, the J end by 4 bases, with 16 bases between. The CDR3 runs 15 residues. The germline CDR1 and CDR2 sequences are SNHLY and FYNNEI. CDR3 residues: CASRRGATGNQPQHF. CDR3 DNA: TGTGCCAGCAGGAGAGGGGCTACGGGGAATCAGCCCCAGCATTTT.

The sample holds many counts of this clonotype. The rearrangement joins TRBV2 to TRBJ2-7; D is undetermined. Germline V gene data show CDR1 as SNHLY and CDR2 as FYNNEI. The V and J ends lost 4 bases and 1 base respectively, with 8 bases between them. The CDR3 extends over 13 amino acids. CDR3 sequence reads: CASSAAASYEQYF. The CDR3 coding sequence is TGTGCCAGCAGTGCGGCAGCGTCCTACGAGCAGTACTTC.

Sample share makes this clonotype medium-sized. The genes are TRBV6-5 and TRBJ1-6; TRBD1 is a possible D gene (6 bases). CDR3 length: 14 amino acids. V lost 5 bases, J lost 4 bases, and 9 bases lay in between. Germline V lookup: CDR1 MNHEY, CDR2 SVGAGI. This chain's CDR3 is CASSAGQYNSPLHF. As DNA, the CDR3 is TGTGCCAGCAGTGCCGGACAGTATAATTCACCCCTCCACTTT.

In its sample, this clonotype was seen a few times. The V and J genes are TRBV28 and TRBJ2-7; D gene uncertain. CDR1 is MDHEN, CDR2 SYDVKM, per germline. The CDR3 loop spans 13 amino acids. Trimming stripped 3 bases from V and 2 bases from J, with 8 bases between. CDR3 bases: TGTGCCAGCAGTTTGACTTTCCCCTACGAGCAGTACTTC. Its protein is CASSLTFPYEQYF.

This clonotype is labeled medium-sized. The V call is TRBV20-1, the J call TRBJ2-3; the match to TRBD2 covers 14 bases. The CDR3 is made up of 18 amino acids. Looked up from germline, CDR1 is DFQATT and CDR2 is SNEGSKA (reference sequence). V shed 5 bases, J shed 0 bases, and the junction held 10 bases outside the gene matches. DNA for the CDR3: TGCAGTGCTGCGACTAGCGGGGGGGCCGGTTCTAGCACAGATACGCAGTATTTT. It yields the protein CSAATSGGAGSSTDTQYF.

This clonotype counts as medium-sized (0.01 to 0.1%). This chain uses TRBV5-1 with TRBJ2-5; D is unresolved. With 2 bases removed from V and 5 bases from J, the gap between germline ends came to 7 bases. The CDR3 runs to 12 residues. Germline CDR1 is SGHRS and CDR2 is YFSETQ. This CDR3 is CASSLGPETQYF. CDR3 DNA: TGCGCCAGCAGCTTAGGGCCGGAGACCCAGTACTTC.

This clonotype is deemed medium-sized. The chain employs TRBV29-1 and TRBJ2-2; D is ambiguous. Germline V lookup: CDR1 SQVTM, CDR2 ANQGSEA. The CDR3 sequence is 13 residues long. V was clipped by 4 bases and J by 7 bases, with 13 bases between them. This CDR3 is CSVGVQHGGELFF. In nucleotides, the CDR3 is TGCAGCGTTGGTGTTCAGCATGGCGGGGAGCTGTTTTTT.

This chain uses TRBV6-5 with TRBJ1-1, with a possible D match to TRBD1 (6 bases). Germline CDR1 is MNHEY and CDR2 is SVGAGI. The CDR3 extends over 14 amino acids. With 5 bases removed from V and 0 bases from J, the gap between germline ends came to 10 bases. The CDR3 region is CASSTGGLNTEAFF. DNA of the CDR3: TGTGCCAGCAGTACTGGGGGCTTGAACACTGAAGCTTTCTTT.

This clonotype showed up just once. This chain uses TRBV10-3 with TRBJ2-3; D is undetermined. Germline CDR1 is ENHRY and CDR2 is SYGVKD. There are 14 residues in the CDR3. V lost 2 bases to trimming and J lost 2 bases, with 8 bases between them. CDR3 nucleotide sequence: TGTGCCATCAGTGAGGTGACTTACACAGATACGCAGTATTTT. Amino acids: CAISEVTYTDTQYF.

This clonotype is labeled as medium-sized. The chain recombines TRBV6-2 or TRBV6-3 with TRBJ2-1, with 12 nucleotides matching TRBD2. Germline V gene data show CDR1 as MNHEY and CDR2 as SVGEGT. J gave up 7 bases and V 2 bases, and 3 bases lay outside the gene matches. This CDR3 region has 15 residues. The CDR3, as DNA: TGTGCCAGCAGTTACGAGGGACTAGCGGGTAATGAGCAGTTCTTC. Protein product: CASSYEGLAGNEQFF.

This chain links TRBV20-1 with TRBJ2-1; 14 nucleotides align to TRBD2. V gave up 3 bases and J gave up 8 bases; unmatched junction bases: 6. The CDR3 totals 15 residues. Germline-derived CDR1 and CDR2 are DFQATT and SNEGSKA (reference sequence). The CDR3 DNA reads as TGCAGTGCTAGCCTGGGACTAGCGGGAGAAGATGAGCAGTTCTTC. Protein: CSASLGLAGEDEQFF.

This clonotype is termed medium-sized. V gene TRBV19 combines with J gene TRBJ2-1, with 9 bases that match TRBD2. V dropped 11 bases and J dropped 0; count of bases not matched to a gene: 2. This CDR3 has 13 amino acids. Germline assignment: CDR1 LNHDA and CDR2 SQIVND (reference sequence). CDR3 DNA sequence: TGTGCCGCGGGAGGGGCCTCCTACAATGAGCAGTTCTTC. It codes for CAAGGASYNEQFF.

Judged by abundance, this clonotype is medium-sized. This chain joins TRBV7-2 and TRBJ1-5, with no clear D. V was cut by 5 bases and J by 4 bases, with 9 bases left in between. CDR1 and CDR2 (germline): SGHTA, FQGNSA. This CDR3 is built from 13 residues. CDR3 region: CASSPGGNQPQHF. Here the CDR3 DNA reads TGTGCCAGCAGCCCTGGAGGTAATCAGCCCCAGCATTTT.

This clonotype rates as medium-sized. J is TRBJ2-3 and V is TRBV5-1; 14 bases line up with TRBD2. There are 16 residues in the CDR3. CDR1 is SGHRS and CDR2 is YFSETQ in the germline V gene. Trimming cost V 4 bases and J 9 bases; bases outside gene matches: 10. The CDR3 region is CASSEGWTSGGNTQYF. CDR3 in DNA: TGCGCCAGCAGCGAAGGATGGACTAGCGGGGGGAACACGCAGTATTTT.

In this sample, this clonotype turned up many times. The chain carries TRBV3-1 and TRBJ2-3; a weak D match, TRBD1 (6 bases). There are 16 residues in the CDR3. The ends were cut back, 0 bases at V and 4 bases at J, with 14 bases in the middle. Germline loops: CDR1 LGHDT, CDR2 YNNKEL (reference sequence). The CDR3 DNA follows: TGTGCCAGCAGCCAAGATTCGGCACAGGGCGCAGATACGCAGTATTTT. The encoded protein is CASSQDSAQGADTQYF.

This chain links TRBV4-1 with TRBJ1-1; possibly TRBD1 for D (5 bases). There are 15 residues in the CDR3. Germline lookup yields CDR1 MGHRA and CDR2 YSYEKL. Trimming pared 1 base from V and 6 bases from J, leaving 15 bases between. CDR3 in DNA: TGCGCCAGCAGCCAAGGCAGGGTAGTCCGGCCTGAAGCTTTCTTT. It is translated as CASSQGRVVRPEAFF.

This clonotype counts as medium-sized. The J gene is TRBJ2-3, the V gene TRBV7-9; the match to TRBD2 covers 11 bases. The CDR3 is 16 amino acids. V shed 5 bases and J 4 bases; nucleotides not matched to a gene: 8. Looked up from germline, CDR1 is SEHNR and CDR2 is FQNEAQ (reference sequence). CDR3 residues: CASSTRQLAGADTQYF. CDR3 bases: TGTGCCAGCAGCACCCGACAACTAGCGGGGGCAGATACGCAGTATTTT.

This clonotype was observed at least ten times. The chain employs TRBV12-3 or TRBV12-4 and TRBJ2-1, with 7 bases that match TRBD1. CDR3 size: 15 residues. After removal of 2 bases from V and 4 bases from J, the junction contained 5 bases not matched to a gene. CDR3 in DNA: TGTGCCAGCAGTTTATCGGTACAGGGGTACAATGAGCAGTTCTTC. Amino acid sequence: CASSLSVQGYNEQFF.

The chain links TRBV18 to TRBJ1-1, with 7 bases aligning to TRBD1. Germline trimming cut 6 bases from V and 3 bases from J; bases unmatched to any gene: 7. The CDR3 consists of 14 residues. From germline, CDR1 is KGHSH and CDR2 LQKENI. Here the CDR3 DNA reads TGTGCCAGCTCTACGAATACAGGGGACACTGAAGCTTTCTTT. Its translation is CASSTNTGDTEAFF. Variable domain in full (rest from reference TRBV18 and TRBJ1-1): NAGVMQNPRHLVRRRGQEARLRCSPMKGHSHVYWYRQLPEEGLKFMVYLQKENIIDESGMPKERFSAEFPKEGPSILRIQQVVRGDSAAYFCASSTNTGDTEAFFGQGTRLTVV.

In its sample, this clonotype ranks as medium-sized (0.01 to 0.1%). The J gene is TRBJ2-7, the V gene TRBV7-2; a possible D gene is TRBD1 (5 bases). Germline CDR1 and CDR2: SGHTA and FQGNSA. Trimming stripped 5 bases from V and 9 bases from J, with 17 bases between. The CDR3 is 13 residues long. Written as DNA, the CDR3 is TGTGCCAGCAGCGCGAATTCAGGGTCGGGGCAGTACTTC. This gives the protein CASSANSGSGQYF.

This clonotype has at least ten counts. The chain employs TRBV6-5 and TRBJ2-3, with 8 bases matching TRBD1. Germline V gene data show CDR1 as MNHEY and CDR2 as SVGAGI. V dropped 4 bases and J dropped 2; count of bases not matched to a gene: 5. The CDR3 is 15 residues long. CDR3 sequence (DNA): TGTGCCAGCAGTTCGCGGACAGGGACCACAGATACGCAGTATTTT. Translating it yields CASSSRTGTTDTQYF.

This clonotype was observed a handful of times. The chain links TRBV2 to TRBJ1-2; D call uncertain. The germline gives CDR1 SNHLY, CDR2 FYNNEI. CDR3 length: 12 amino acids. The ends were cut back, 4 bases at V and 3 bases at J, with 6 bases in the middle. The CDR3 bases are TGTGCCAGCAGTGCCCTTTACTATGGCTACACCTTC. This translates into CASSALYYGYTF.